Listed here is a single T cell receptor beta chain. Its antigen is unknown. These data belong to a study of cytomegalovirus exposure and HLA in healthy donors. Study-level points and caveats: According to the study, approximately 150 TCR beta chains were cytomegalovirus-associated.

13 Jbeta primers and 60 Vbeta primers were used for the PCR. Libraries were prepared by immunoSEQ multiplex PCR; TCRdb keeps only in-frame clonotypes and omits some of them. Of more than 200,000 clones listed, about 74% were seen once; the top ten hold roughly a sixth. With 5 bases clipped from V and 4 bases from J, the junction kept 4 bases outside the gene matches. In germline, CDR1 is SGHVS, CDR2 FNYEAQ. This CDR3 comprises 15 residues. This clonotype was obtained from a man aged 40-49 years in good health and CMV-seronegative. The chain combines TRBV7-6 with TRBJ2-1; 11 bases fit TRBD2. Material for sequencing was PBMCs. CDR3 region: CASSSTSGGYNEQFF. CDR3 sequence (DNA): TGTGCCAGCAGCAGTACTAGCGGGGGATACAATGAGCAGTTCTTC.